This entry describes one T cell receptor beta chain. TCRdb's copy holds only in-frame clones and misses some; the assay was immunoSEQ multiplex PCR. The repertoire holds about 110,000 clones, with 85% to 90% as singletons. Trimming took 6 bases from V and 3 from J; bases not matched to a gene: 4. Germline-derived CDR1 and CDR2 are MNHNY and SVGAGI (reference sequence). CDR3 length: 14 amino acids. This record comes from a study of Tregs in tolerant kidney transplant recipients. The J gene is TRBJ2-7, the V gene TRBV6-6; 11 nucleotides agree with TRBD2. The source material was CD4+ T cells from blood, sampled before the transplant. The sequence came from a human donor who received a combined kidney and bone marrow transplant. The CDR3 is CASRGTSGNYEQYF. CDR3 in DNA: TGTGCCAGCAGGGGGACTAGCGGAAACTACGAGCAGTACTTC.